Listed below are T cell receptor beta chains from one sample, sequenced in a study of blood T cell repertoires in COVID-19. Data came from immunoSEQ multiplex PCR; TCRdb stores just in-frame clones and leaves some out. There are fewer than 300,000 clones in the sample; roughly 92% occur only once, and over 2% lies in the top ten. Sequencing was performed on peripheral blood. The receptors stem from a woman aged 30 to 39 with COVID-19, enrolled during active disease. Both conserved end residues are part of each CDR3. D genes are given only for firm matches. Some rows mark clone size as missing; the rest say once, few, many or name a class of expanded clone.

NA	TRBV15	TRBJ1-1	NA	CATSREVGAGAFF	TGTGCCACCAGCAGAGAGGTGGGCGCGGGAGCTTTCTTT
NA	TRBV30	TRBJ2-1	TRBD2	CAWSLGGDNEQFF	TGTGCCTGGAGTTTGGGGGGGGACAATGAGCAGTTCTTC
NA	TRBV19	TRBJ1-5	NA	CASSTLDSYYSNQPQHF	TGTGCCAGTAGTACCCTGGACAGCTATTATAGCAATCAGCCCCAGCATTTT
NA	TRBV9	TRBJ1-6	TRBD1	CASSVGQGAYSPLHF	TGTGCCAGCAGCGTAGGGCAGGGGGCTTATTCACCCCTCCACTTT
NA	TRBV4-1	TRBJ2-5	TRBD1	CASTPDRGRETQYF	TGCGCCAGCACCCCGGACAGGGGGCGAGAGACCCAGTACTTC
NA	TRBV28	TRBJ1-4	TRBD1	CASWTGAVGTNEKLFF	TGTGCCAGCTGGACAGGGGCGGTCGGGACTAATGAAAAACTGTTTTTT
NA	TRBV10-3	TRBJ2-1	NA	CAISGLALGNNEQFF	TGTGCCATCAGTGGTTTGGCACTAGGGAACAATGAGCAGTTCTTC
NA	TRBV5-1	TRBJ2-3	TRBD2	CASSFLAGGRADTQYF	TGCGCCAGCAGCTTCCTAGCGGGAGGGCGGGCAGATACGCAGTATTTT
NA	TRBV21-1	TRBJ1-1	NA	CASSKVMVSRFDTEAFF	TGTGCCAGCAGCAAAGTAATGGTTTCCAGGTTTGACACTGAAGCTTTCTTT
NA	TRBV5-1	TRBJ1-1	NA	CASSPRQETEAFF	TGCGCCAGCAGCCCTCGACAGGAAACTGAAGCTTTCTTT
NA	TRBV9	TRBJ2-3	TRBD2	CASSRSGASTDTQYF	TGTGCCAGCAGCCGTAGCGGGGCAAGCACAGATACGCAGTATTTT
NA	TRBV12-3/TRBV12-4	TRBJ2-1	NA	CATTARNEQFF	TGTGCCACCACCGCTCGGAATGAGCAGTTCTTC
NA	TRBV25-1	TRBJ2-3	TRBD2	CASSEYFMSGKSTDTQYF	TGTGCCAGCAGTGAATACTTCATGAGCGGGAAGTCTACAGATACGCAGTATTTT
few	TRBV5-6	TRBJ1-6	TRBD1	CASSLDQGAYSPLHF	TGTGCCAGCAGCTTGGACCAGGGGGCATATTCACCCCTCCACTTT
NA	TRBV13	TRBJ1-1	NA	CASSSWTAKAGTEAFF	TGTGCCAGCAGCTCCTGGACAGCCAAGGCAGGCACTGAAGCTTTCTTT
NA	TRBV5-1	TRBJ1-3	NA	CASSLAGVVAGNTIYF	TGCGCCAGCAGCTTGGCCGGGGTAGTGGCTGGAAACACCATATATTTT
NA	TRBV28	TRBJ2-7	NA	CASSLLEPYEQYF	TGTGCCAGCAGTTTGCTAGAACCCTACGAGCAGTACTTC
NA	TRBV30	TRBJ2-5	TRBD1	CAWRDRGWETQYF	TGTGCCTGGAGGGACAGGGGGTGGGAGACCCAGTACTTC
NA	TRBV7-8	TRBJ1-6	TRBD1	CASSLGTGFGNSPLHF	TGTGCCAGCAGCTTGGGGACAGGCTTTGGTAATTCACCCCTCCACTTT
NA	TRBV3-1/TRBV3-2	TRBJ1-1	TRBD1	CASSRDRGVGDTEAFF	TGTGCCAGCAGCCGCGACAGGGGCGTGGGGGACACTGAAGCTTTCTTT
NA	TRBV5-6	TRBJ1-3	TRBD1	CASSPGTGSGNTIYF	TGTGCCAGCAGCCCCGGGACAGGGAGCGGAAACACCATATATTTT
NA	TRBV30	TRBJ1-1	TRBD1	CAWRLTGGTEAFF	TGTGCCTGGAGGCTGACAGGGGGAACTGAAGCTTTCTTT
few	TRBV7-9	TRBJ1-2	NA	CASSKRGLDYGYTF	TGTGCCAGCAGCAAAAGGGGTCTGGACTATGGCTACACCTTC
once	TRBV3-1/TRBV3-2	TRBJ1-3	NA	CASSRTVGNTIYF	TGTGCCAGCAGCCGAACAGTTGGAAACACCATATATTTT
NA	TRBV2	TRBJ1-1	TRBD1	CASHEGQLNTEAFF	TGTGCCAGCCACGAGGGACAGTTGAACACTGAAGCTTTCTTT
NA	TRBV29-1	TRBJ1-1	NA	CSVEGRGGGNTEAFF	TGCAGCGTTGAGGGTCGGGGAGGAGGGAACACTGAAGCTTTCTTT
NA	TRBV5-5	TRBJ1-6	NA	CASSLAAGNSPLHF	TGTGCCAGCAGCTTGGCAGCAGGGAATTCACCCCTCCACTTT
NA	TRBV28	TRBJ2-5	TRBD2	CASSFRREGSSETQYF	TGTGCCAGCAGTTTCCGGCGGGAGGGGTCGAGCGAGACCCAGTACTTC
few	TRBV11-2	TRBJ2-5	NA	CASSPRPDRQTQYF	TGTGCCAGCAGCCCCCGACCAGACAGGCAAACCCAGTACTTC
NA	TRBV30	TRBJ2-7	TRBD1	CAWSPKGDSTYEQYF	TGTGCCTGGAGCCCCAAAGGGGACAGCACCTACGAGCAGTACTTC
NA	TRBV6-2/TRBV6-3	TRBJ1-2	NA	CASSYGTSSYGYTF	TGTGCCAGCAGTTACGGGACATCTAGCTATGGCTACACCTTC
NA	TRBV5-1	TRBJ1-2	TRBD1	CASSEYRGDSYGYTF	TGCGCCAGCAGCGAATACAGGGGCGACAGCTATGGCTACACCTTC
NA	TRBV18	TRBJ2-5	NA	CASSERRQETQYF	TGTGCCAGCTCAGAGAGGCGTCAAGAGACCCAGTACTTC
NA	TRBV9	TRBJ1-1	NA	CASSEGLMNTEAFF	TGTGCCAGCAGCGAGGGACTTATGAACACTGAAGCTTTCTTT
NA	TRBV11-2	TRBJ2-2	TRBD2	CASSFWTSGRSHTGELFF	TGTGCCAGCAGCTTTTGGACTAGCGGGAGATCCCACACCGGGGAGCTGTTTTTT
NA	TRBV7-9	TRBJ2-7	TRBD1	CASSWTGGGYEQYF	TGTGCCAGCAGCTGGACAGGTGGGGGCTACGAGCAGTACTTC
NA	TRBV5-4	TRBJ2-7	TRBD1	CASSLRTGGTPYEQYF	TGTGCCAGCAGCCTGAGGACAGGGGGCACCCCCTACGAGCAGTACTTC
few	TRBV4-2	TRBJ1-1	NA	CASSRHRPTAPLTEAFF	TGTGCCAGCAGCCGCCACAGACCCACGGCTCCACTCACTGAAGCTTTCTTT
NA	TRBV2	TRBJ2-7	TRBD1	CASSPQGAMGEQYF	TGTGCCAGCAGTCCACAGGGGGCTATGGGCGAGCAGTACTTC
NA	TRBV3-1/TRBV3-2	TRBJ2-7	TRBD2	CASSFGLAGGPKYEQYF	TGTGCCAGCAGCTTTGGACTAGCGGGAGGGCCTAAATACGAGCAGTACTTC
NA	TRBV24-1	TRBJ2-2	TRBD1	CATSDPRTGGWELFF	TGTGCCACCAGTGACCCGAGGACAGGGGGCTGGGAGCTGTTTTTT
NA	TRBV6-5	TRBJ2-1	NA	CASSLFNEQFF	TGTGCCAGCAGTTTATTCAATGAGCAGTTCTTC
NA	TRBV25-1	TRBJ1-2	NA	CASSDRNYGYTF	TGTGCCAGCAGCGACAGAAACTATGGCTACACCTTC